This entry lists 18 T cell receptor beta chains sequenced from one sample in a study of T cells in Graves' hyperthyroidism and ophthalmopathy. The CDR3 regions of TCR beta were amplified from RNA transcripts. With the HTBI primer set, the TCR CDR3 went through a first round of RT-PCR. TCRdb fed the multiplex PCR reads into MiXCR, producing one record per CDR3 protein. The profile shows about 300,000 distinct CDR3 sequences, roughly 18% of them singletons. Specimen: blood. The receptor set was obtained from a man aged 50-60 years with Graves' ophthalmopathy.

The V and J genes are TRBV5-6 and TRBJ2-3, with 8 bases that match TRBD2. The CDR3 is 15 amino acids. Germline V gene sequence: CDR1 SGHDT, CDR2 YYEEEE. V was pared by 3 bases and J by 5 bases, with 8 bases of the junction left unmatched. CDR3 in DNA: TGTGCCAGCAGCTCCGGGGTGGCGGGAGGAGATACGCAGTATTTT. Its protein product is CASSSGVAGGDTQYF.

V and J are TRBV6-2 or TRBV6-3 and TRBJ2-3; the match to TRBD2 covers 15 bases. This CDR3 is 18 amino acids long. V was pared by 5 bases and J by 1 base, with 7 bases of the junction left unmatched. In germline, CDR1 is MNHEY, CDR2 SVGEGT. CDR3 in amino acids: CASSPGTSGRLRTDTQYF. CDR3 nucleotide sequence: TGTGCCAGCAGTCCGGGGACTAGCGGGAGGCTCCGCACAGATACGCAGTATTTT.

The chain recombines TRBV15 with TRBJ1-4; D remains unclear. The V and J ends lost 6 bases and 4 bases respectively, with 9 bases between them. The CDR3 consists of 13 residues. Germline CDR1 reads LNHNV; CDR2 reads YYDKDF (reference sequence). The CDR3 loop is CATSLQLNEKLFF. The CDR3 DNA reads TGTGCCACCAGTCTACAGCTTAATGAAAAACTGTTTTTT.

This sequence joins TRBV15 and TRBJ2-1, with TRBD2 as a possible D gene (5 bases). The CDR3 totals 15 residues. V lost 0 bases and J 4 bases, leaving 10 bases between the germline ends. Germline V gives CDR1 LNHNV, CDR2 YYDKDF (reference sequence). In DNA form, the CDR3 reads TGTGCCACCAGCAGAGATGATGGACTTTACAATGAGCAGTTCTTC. It yields the protein CATSRDDGLYNEQFF.

This clonotype was counted at least ten times. V usage is TRBV5-6 and J usage is TRBJ2-7; tentatively, D is TRBD2 (5 bases). Trimming stripped 0 bases from V and 7 bases from J, with 17 bases between. Per the germline V gene, CDR1 is SGHDT and CDR2 is YYEEEE. There are 15 residues in the CDR3. The CDR3 DNA is TGTGCCAGCAGCTTGGATAGGAGGTTGATGGGAGAGCAGTACTTC. It specifies CASSLDRRLMGEQYF.

This clonotype appeared a few times. The gene calls are TRBV12-3 or TRBV12-4 and TRBJ1-4; 9 bases map to TRBD1. The CDR3 contains 14 residues. V lost 6 bases and J lost 3; bases outside the gene matches: 2. CDR3: CASRRTGANEKLFF. The CDR3 nucleotides read TGTGCCAGCAGGAGGACAGGGGCTAATGAAAAACTGTTTTTT.

The sample holds a few counts of this clonotype. The chain employs TRBV14 and TRBJ1-2; 9 bases are shared with TRBD1. Germline V gene lookup returns CDR1 SGHDN and CDR2 FVKESK. Germline trimming cut 3 bases from V and 8 bases from J; bases unmatched to any gene: 4. The CDR3 consists of 13 residues. CDR3 in amino acids: CASSQGQGEGYTF. In DNA, the CDR3 is TGTGCCAGCAGCCAGGGACAGGGAGAGGGCTACACCTTC.

Only a few counts were recorded for this clonotype. The J gene is TRBJ2-7, the V gene TRBV30, with TRBD2 matching 7 bases. The V gene end was trimmed by 0 bases and the J gene end by 0 bases; junction bases not matched to a gene: 5. CDR1 and CDR2 (germline): GTSNPN, SVGIG (reference sequence). The CDR3 consists of 15 residues. DNA for the CDR3: TGTGCCTGGAGTGTACGGCGGGAGCTCTCCTACGAGCAGTACTTC. Translation: CAWSVRRELSYEQYF.

V is TRBV24-1 and J is TRBJ2-1, with 10 positions matching TRBD2. The CDR3 sequence is 18 residues long. Germline CDR1 is KGHDR and CDR2 is SFDVKD. J lost 0 bases, V lost 4 bases, and 8 bases had no gene match. The CDR3 is CATSEPGTSALSYNEQFF. CDR3 sequence (DNA): TGTGCCACCAGTGAGCCCGGGACTAGCGCCCTCTCCTACAATGAGCAGTTCTTC.

A few counts support this clonotype. This sequence joins TRBV9 and TRBJ2-1; the D gene is possibly TRBD1 (5 bases). Germline V gene sequence: CDR1 SGDLS, CDR2 YYNGEE. The CDR3 contains 15 residues. Between the trimmed V and J ends, which lost 0 bases and 2 bases, there was a span of 9 bases. This CDR3 is CASSVGGRPYNEQFF. CDR3 in DNA: TGTGCCAGCAGCGTAGGGGGCCGACCCTACAATGAGCAGTTCTTC.

This clonotype occurred many times. The gene calls are TRBV7-3 and TRBJ2-3; D is uncertain. Trimming took 5 bases from V and 4 from J, leaving 13 bases between them. The germline gives CDR1 SGHTA, CDR2 FQGTGA. CDR3 length: 14 amino acids. CDR3 nucleotide sequence: TGTGCCAGCAGCCCTCATAACACCCCAGATACGCAGTATTTT. Translation gives CASSPHNTPDTQYF.

This clonotype was detected ten times or more. The chain uses TRBV20-1 and TRBJ2-5; D is possibly TRBD2 (6 bases). V lost 7 bases to trimming and J lost 4 bases, with 10 bases between them. Germline assignment: CDR1 DFQATT and CDR2 SNEGSKA (reference sequence). This CDR3 contains 11 residues. The CDR3 coding sequence is TGCAGTGAGACTAGAAGAGAGACCCAGTACTTC. Translated: CSETRRETQYF.

This clonotype has a count of ten or more. The chain couples TRBV28 to TRBJ2-7; D unclear. This CDR3 is built from 13 residues. V was clipped by 2 bases and J by 3 bases, with 8 bases between them. Germline V CDR1 and CDR2: MDHEN, SYDVKM. CDR3 loop: CASSLMADYEQYF. The CDR3 region has the DNA TGTGCCAGCAGTTTAATGGCAGACTACGAGCAGTACTTC. The full variable domain, its missing parts supplied by reference TRBV28 and TRBJ2-7, is DVKVTQSSRYLVKRTGEKVFLECVQDMDHENMFWYRQDPGLGLRLIYFSYDVKMKEKGDIPEGYSVSREKKERFSLILESASTNQTSMYLCASSLMADYEQYFGPGTRLTVT.

This clonotype occurred a few times. The chain combines TRBV7-8 with TRBJ1-2, with TRBD1 identical over 10 bases. This CDR3 spans 13 amino acids. V trimming: 5 bases; J trimming: 9 bases; junction bases outside the gene matches: 6. Germline CDR1 is SGHVS and CDR2 is FQNEAQ. CDR3 in amino acids: CASSTGTGDSYTF. DNA of the CDR3: TGTGCCAGCAGCACCGGGACAGGGGATAGCTACACCTTC.

The sample holds a few counts of this clonotype. The rearrangement joins TRBV4-2 to TRBJ2-5, with 12 bases aligning to TRBD1. The CDR3 totals 19 residues. The ends lost 3 bases at V and 5 bases at J; junction bases unmatched: 16. The germline V gene encodes CDR1 LGHNA and CDR2 YNFKEQ. CDR3 region: CASSHPRGGQGALLETQYF. CDR3 sequence (DNA): TGTGCCAGCAGCCACCCCAGGGGGGGACAGGGGGCGCTTCTGGAGACCCAGTACTTC.

The chain employs TRBV5-1 and TRBJ2-7; maybe TRBD2 (5 bases). Germline CDR1 reads SGHRS; CDR2 reads YFSETQ. CDR3 length: 14 amino acids. V lost 2 bases and J 2 bases, leaving 11 bases between the germline ends. The CDR3 region is CASSFSGDTYEQYF. In nucleotides, the CDR3 is TGCGCCAGCAGCTTCAGCGGTGATACCTACGAGCAGTACTTC.

This clonotype appeared a few times. The rearrangement links TRBV20-1 to TRBJ2-7; D is perhaps TRBD2 (6 bases). Per germline, CDR1 DFQATT and CDR2 SNEGSKA (reference sequence). CDR3 length: 14 residues. Trimming pared 2 bases from V and 2 bases from J, leaving 13 bases between. CDR3 DNA sequence: TGCAGTGCTAGAAGGGGCGGGGCAGCCTACGAGCAGTACTTC. Protein product: CSARRGGAAYEQYF.

This clonotype has a handful of counts. This chain uses TRBV7-2 with TRBJ2-5; no reliable D call. The germline V gene encodes CDR1 SGHTA and CDR2 FQGNSA. The CDR3 spans 13 residues. V was cut by 3 bases and J by 4 bases, with 9 bases left in between. The CDR3 DNA follows: TGTGCCAGCAGCTTGGGCCACGCAGAGACCCAGTACTTC. Translation: CASSLGHAETQYF.